This TCR beta chain was found in a study of human T cells and chemical hapten exposure. TCRdb re-called the 5' RACE reads with MiXCR, one entry per CDR3 protein. This sample has 110,000 or so distinct CDR3 sequences, with 15% to 20% found just once. Looked up from germline, CDR1 is WSHSY and CDR2 is SAAADI. V gave up 5 bases and J gave up 5 bases, with 9 bases separating them. The CDR3 consists of 13 residues. Unfractionated whole blood yielded total RNA. This chain links TRBV10-2 with TRBJ1-4; no reliable D call. This TCR derives from a human donor in good health. CDR3 sequence: CASSLYANEKLFF. In DNA, the CDR3 is TGCGCCAGCAGTCTCTACGCGAATGAAAAACTGTTTTTT.